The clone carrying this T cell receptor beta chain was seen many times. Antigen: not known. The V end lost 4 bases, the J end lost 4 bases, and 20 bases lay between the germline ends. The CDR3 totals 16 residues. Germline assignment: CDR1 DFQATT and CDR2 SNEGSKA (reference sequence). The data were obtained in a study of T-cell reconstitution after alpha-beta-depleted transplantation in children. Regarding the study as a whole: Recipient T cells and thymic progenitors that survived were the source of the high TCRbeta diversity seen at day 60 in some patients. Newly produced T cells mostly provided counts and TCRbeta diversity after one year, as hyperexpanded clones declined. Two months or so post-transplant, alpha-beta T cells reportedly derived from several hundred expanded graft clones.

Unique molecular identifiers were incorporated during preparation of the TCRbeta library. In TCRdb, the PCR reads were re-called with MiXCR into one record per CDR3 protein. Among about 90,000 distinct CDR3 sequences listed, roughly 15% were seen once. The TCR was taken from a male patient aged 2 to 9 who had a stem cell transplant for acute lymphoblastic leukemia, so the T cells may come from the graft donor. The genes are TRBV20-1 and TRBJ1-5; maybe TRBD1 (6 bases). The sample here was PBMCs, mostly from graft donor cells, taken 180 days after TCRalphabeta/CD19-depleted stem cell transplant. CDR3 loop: CSATTQGWLRNQPQHF. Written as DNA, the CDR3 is TGCAGTGCTACTACACAGGGTTGGCTGAGAAATCAGCCCCAGCATTTT.